The rows below give T cell receptor beta chains drawn from one sample of a study of OX40 agonist ivuxolimab in advanced cancers. The data were produced by immunoSEQ multiplex PCR, yet TCRdb's version contains in-frame clones alone and is incomplete. The profile covers about 40,000 clones, with approximately 83% appearing a single time and around 23% taken by the ten largest. The material was CD4+ or CD8+ T cells sorted from blood, obtained in a trial of the OX40 agonist ivuxolimab. Receptors originate from an adult with an advanced solid tumor such as melanoma, head and neck, liver or kidney cancer. The CDR3 runs from the conserved cysteine through the conserved F or W. D genes are given only for firm matches. Clone size is stated in some rows and not others, as once, few, many or a class when expanded.

TRBJ2-2 TRBV9 NA NA TGTGCCAGTAAGACAGGGAACACCGGGGAGCTGTTTTTT CASKTGNTGELFF
TRBJ2-5 TRBV7-2 NA NA TGTGCCAGCAGCTTAGTTCACAGCCAAGAGACCCAGTACTTC CASSLVHSQETQYF
TRBJ1-1 TRBV5-5 NA NA TGTGCCAGCAGCTTGGTGGTGGGCATGAACACTGAAGCTTTCTTT CASSLVVGMNTEAFF
TRBJ2-1 TRBV2 NA NA TGTGCCAGCAGTAGGGGCTCCTACAATGAGCAGTTCTTC CASSRGSYNEQFF
TRBJ2-7 TRBV5-4 NA few TGTGCCAGCAGCCTAACAGGCGGCGAGCAGTACTTC CASSLTGGEQYF
TRBJ2-3 TRBV12-5 TRBD1 once TGTGCTAGTGGTTCCGGCACAGGGGGCACAGATACGCAGTATTTT CASGSGTGGTDTQYF
TRBJ2-1 TRBV7-3 NA NA TGTGCCAGCAGCTTAACGGTGCGGACCAATGAGCAGTTCTTC CASSLTVRTNEQFF
TRBJ1-1 TRBV6-5 NA NA TGTGCCAGCGTCGGGGCTTTAGGGACTGAAGCTTTCTTT CASVGALGTEAFF
TRBJ2-7 TRBV21-1 NA NA TGTGCCAGCAGCAGGGACAGAGAGAGCTCCTACGAGCAGTACTTC CASSRDRESSYEQYF
TRBJ1-2 TRBV6-5 NA NA TGTGCCAGCAGGGAGGCGACCTATGGCTACACCTTC CASREATYGYTF
TRBJ2-7 TRBV7-2 NA NA TGTGCCAGCAGCCCAAACAGGGTCGAGCAGTACTTC CASSPNRVEQYF
TRBJ2-5 TRBV9 NA few TGTGCCAGCAGCGTAGGGCCCCCCCGGGGGTTAGAGACCCAGTACTTC CASSVGPPRGLETQYF
TRBJ2-5 TRBV9 NA NA TGTGCCAGCAGCGTAAATCCGGGGGAGACCCAGTACTTC CASSVNPGETQYF
TRBJ2-7 TRBV19 NA once TGTGCCAGTAGTATAGCAGGAGGCTCACCGCGTTACGAGCAGTACTTC CASSIAGGSPRYEQYF
TRBJ1-5 TRBV4-1 NA NA TGCGCCAGCAGCCAAGAGGGAGGAGCGGGCAATCAGCCCCAGCATTTT CASSQEGGAGNQPQHF
TRBJ1-2 TRBV27 NA NA TGTGCCAGCAGTCAAAACCCTACAGGGATCTTTGGGCGCTACACCTTC CASSQNPTGIFGRYTF
TRBJ2-1 TRBV25-1 NA NA TGTGCCAGCAGCGTGCCCGGCAGCTCCTACAATGAGCAGTTCTTC CASSVPGSSYNEQFF
TRBJ2-1 TRBV5-1 NA NA TGCGCCAGCAGCTTGGAGGGGGAGGGACCCTACAATGAGCAGTTCTTC CASSLEGEGPYNEQFF
TRBJ1-3 TRBV30 NA NA TGTGCCTGGGACTTAAACGGCTACACCATATATTTT CAWDLNGYTIYF
TRBJ2-5 TRBV29-1 NA NA TGCAGCGTTGAATCTCAGGGTCAAGAGACCCAGTACTTC CSVESQGQETQYF